This T cell receptor beta chain originates from a study of cytomegalovirus exposure and HLA in healthy donors. Germline CDR1 is ENHRY and CDR2 is SYGVKD. The length of the CDR3 is 15 residues. Deletions cut 3 bases from V and 1 base from J, with 12 bases between. 13 Jbeta primers and 60 Vbeta primers were used for the PCR. Some clones are missing from TCRdb's copy, which holds only in-frame ones; the method was immunoSEQ multiplex PCR. The sample lists around 180,000 clones, 84% occurring once. The rearrangement links TRBV10-3 to TRBJ1-1, with a weak D call TRBD1 (5 bases). Material for sequencing was PBMCs. The sequence came from a man aged 18-30 years in good health and CMV-seronegative. DNA of the CDR3: TGTGCCATCAGTGAACTTGGACAACCGAACACTGAAGCTTTCTTT. It is translated as CAISELGQPNTEAFF.